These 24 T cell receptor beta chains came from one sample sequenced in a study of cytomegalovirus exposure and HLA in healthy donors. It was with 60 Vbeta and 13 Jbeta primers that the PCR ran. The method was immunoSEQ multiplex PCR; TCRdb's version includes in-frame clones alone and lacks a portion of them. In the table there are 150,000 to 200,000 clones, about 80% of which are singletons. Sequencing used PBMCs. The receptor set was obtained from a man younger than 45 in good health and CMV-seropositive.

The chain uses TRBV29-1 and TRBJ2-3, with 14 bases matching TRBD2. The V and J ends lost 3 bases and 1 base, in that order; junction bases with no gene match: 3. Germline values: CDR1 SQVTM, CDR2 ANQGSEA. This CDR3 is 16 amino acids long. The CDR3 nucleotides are TGCAGCGTTGAGGGGACTAGCGGGGGAGGCACAGATACGCAGTATTTT. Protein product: CSVEGTSGGGTDTQYF.

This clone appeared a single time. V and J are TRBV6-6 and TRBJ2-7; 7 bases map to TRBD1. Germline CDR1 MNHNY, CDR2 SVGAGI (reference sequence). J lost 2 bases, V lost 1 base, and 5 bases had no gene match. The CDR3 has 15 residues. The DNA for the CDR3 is TGTGCCAGCAGTTACTTCGGGACAGAAGCCTACGAGCAGTACTTC. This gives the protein CASSYFGTEAYEQYF.

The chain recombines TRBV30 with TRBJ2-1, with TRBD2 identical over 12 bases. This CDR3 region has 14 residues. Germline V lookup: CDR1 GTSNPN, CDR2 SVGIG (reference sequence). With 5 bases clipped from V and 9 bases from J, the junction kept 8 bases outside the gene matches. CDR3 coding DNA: TGTGCCTGGGGTAGACTAGCGGGGGCGGGTGAGCAGTTCTTC. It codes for CAWGRLAGAGEQFF.

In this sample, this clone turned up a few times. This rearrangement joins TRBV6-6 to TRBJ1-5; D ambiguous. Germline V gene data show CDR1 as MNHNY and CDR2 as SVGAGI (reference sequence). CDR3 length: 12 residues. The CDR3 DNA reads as TGTGCATCGGCGGAGAGCAATCAGCCCCAGCATTTT. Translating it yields CASAESNQPQHF.

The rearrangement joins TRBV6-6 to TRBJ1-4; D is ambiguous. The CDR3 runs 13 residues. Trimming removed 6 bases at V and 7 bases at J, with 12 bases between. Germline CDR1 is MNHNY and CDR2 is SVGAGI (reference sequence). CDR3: CASRLEEGEKLFF. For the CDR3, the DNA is TGTGCCAGCAGGTTGGAGGAGGGTGAAAAACTGTTTTTT.

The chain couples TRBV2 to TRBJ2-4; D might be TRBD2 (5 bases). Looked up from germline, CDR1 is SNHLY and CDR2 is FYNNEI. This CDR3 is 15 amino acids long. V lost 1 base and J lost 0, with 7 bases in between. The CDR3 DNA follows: TGTGCCAGCAGTGAAGAGAGGGTAGCCAAAAACATTCAGTACTTC. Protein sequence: CASSEERVAKNIQYF.

The CDR3 loop is CASQPTGSRRNTIYF. The CDR3, as DNA: TGTGCCAGTCAACCGACTGGGAGCCGGCGAAACACCATATATTTT. The chain has TRBV28 and TRBJ1-3; unclear D gene. This CDR3 spans 15 amino acids. V was cut by 9 bases and J by 5 bases, with 20 bases left in between. From germline, CDR1 is MDHEN and CDR2 SYDVKM.

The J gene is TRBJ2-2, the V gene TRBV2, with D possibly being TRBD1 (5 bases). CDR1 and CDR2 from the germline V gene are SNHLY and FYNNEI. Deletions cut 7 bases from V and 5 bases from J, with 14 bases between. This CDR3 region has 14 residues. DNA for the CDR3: TGTGCCAGCAATCCCCAGGGATCGACCGGGGAGCTGTTTTTT. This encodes CASNPQGSTGELFF.

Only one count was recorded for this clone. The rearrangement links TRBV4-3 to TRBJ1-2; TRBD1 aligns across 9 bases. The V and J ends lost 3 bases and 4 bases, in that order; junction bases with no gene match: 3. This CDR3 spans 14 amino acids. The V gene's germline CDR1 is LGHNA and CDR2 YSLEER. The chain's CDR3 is CASSQDRGLYGYTF. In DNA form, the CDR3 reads TGCGCCAGCAGCCAGGACAGGGGCCTCTATGGCTACACCTTC.

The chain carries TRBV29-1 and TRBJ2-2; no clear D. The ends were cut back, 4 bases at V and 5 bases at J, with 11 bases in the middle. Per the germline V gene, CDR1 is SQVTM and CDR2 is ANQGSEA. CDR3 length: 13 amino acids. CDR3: CSVAGRLTGELFF. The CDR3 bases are TGCAGCGTTGCGGGTCGGTTAACCGGGGAGCTGTTTTTT.

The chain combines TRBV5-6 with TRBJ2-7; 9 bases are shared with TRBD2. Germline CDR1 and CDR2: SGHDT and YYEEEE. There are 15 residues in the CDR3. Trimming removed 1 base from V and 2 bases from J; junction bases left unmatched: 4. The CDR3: CASSLSSGGPYEQYF. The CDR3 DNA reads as TGTGCCAGCAGCTTGAGTAGCGGGGGACCCTACGAGCAGTACTTC.

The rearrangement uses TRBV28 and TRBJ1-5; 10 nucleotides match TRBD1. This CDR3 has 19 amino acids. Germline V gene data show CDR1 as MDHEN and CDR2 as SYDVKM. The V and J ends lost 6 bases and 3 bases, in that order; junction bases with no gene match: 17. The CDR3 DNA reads TGTGCCAGCAGCTACTACCAGCCCGGGACAGGGGCCCTCAATCAGCCCCAGCATTTT. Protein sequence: CASSYYQPGTGALNQPQHF.

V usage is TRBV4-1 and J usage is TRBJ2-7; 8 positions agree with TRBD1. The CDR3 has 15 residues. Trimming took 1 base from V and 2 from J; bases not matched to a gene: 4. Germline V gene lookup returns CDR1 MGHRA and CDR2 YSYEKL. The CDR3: CASSQARGQAYEQYF. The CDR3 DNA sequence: TGCGCCAGCAGCCAAGCGAGGGGACAGGCCTACGAGCAGTACTTC.

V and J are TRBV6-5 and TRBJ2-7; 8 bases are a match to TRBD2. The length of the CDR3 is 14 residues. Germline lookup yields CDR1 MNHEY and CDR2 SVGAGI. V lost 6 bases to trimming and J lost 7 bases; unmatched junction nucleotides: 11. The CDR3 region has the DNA TGTGCCAGCAGATCTGGGACTAGGTTCTGGGAGCAGTACTTC. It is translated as CASRSGTRFWEQYF.

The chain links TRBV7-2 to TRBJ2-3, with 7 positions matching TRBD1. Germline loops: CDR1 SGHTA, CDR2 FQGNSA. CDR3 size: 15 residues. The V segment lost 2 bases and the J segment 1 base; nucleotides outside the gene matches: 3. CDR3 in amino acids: CASSLSGQGTDTQYF. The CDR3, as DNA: TGTGCCAGCAGCTTAAGTGGACAGGGCACAGATACGCAGTATTTT.

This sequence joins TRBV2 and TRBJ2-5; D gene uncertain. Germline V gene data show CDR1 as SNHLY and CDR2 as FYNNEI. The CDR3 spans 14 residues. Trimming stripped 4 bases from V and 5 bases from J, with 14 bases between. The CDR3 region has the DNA TGTGCCAGCAGTGTGCTATCTAGTTTGGAGACCCAGTACTTC. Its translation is CASSVLSSLETQYF.

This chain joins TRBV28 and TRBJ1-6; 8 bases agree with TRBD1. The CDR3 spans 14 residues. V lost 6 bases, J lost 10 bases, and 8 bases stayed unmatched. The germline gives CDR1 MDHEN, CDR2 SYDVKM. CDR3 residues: CASSPRTGTSPLHF. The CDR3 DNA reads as TGTGCCAGCAGCCCTAGGACAGGGACGTCACCCCTCCACTTT.

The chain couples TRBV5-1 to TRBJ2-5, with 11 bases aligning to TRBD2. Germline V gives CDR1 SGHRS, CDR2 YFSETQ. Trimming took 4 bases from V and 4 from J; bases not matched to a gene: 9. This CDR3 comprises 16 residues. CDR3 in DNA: TGCGCCAGCAGCGATCTTCATACTAGCGGGGGAGAGACCCAGTACTTC. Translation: CASSDLHTSGGETQYF. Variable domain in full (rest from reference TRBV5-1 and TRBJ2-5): KAGVTQTPRYLIKTRGQQVTLSCSPISGHRSVSWYQQTPGQGLQFLFEYFSETQRNKGNFPGRFSGRQFSNSRSEMNVSTLELGDSALYLCASSDLHTSGGETQYFGPGTRLLVL.

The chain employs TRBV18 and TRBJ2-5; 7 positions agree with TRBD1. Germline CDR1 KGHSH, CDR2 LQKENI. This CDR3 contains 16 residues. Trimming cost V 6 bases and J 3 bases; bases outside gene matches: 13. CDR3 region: CASSPLRQGGKETQYF. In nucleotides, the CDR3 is TGTGCCAGCTCTCCGCTGCGTCAAGGGGGCAAAGAGACCCAGTACTTC.

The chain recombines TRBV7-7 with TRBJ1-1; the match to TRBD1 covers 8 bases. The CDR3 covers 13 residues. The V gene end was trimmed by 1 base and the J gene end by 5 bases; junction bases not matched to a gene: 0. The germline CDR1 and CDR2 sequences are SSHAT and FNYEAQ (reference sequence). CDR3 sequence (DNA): TGTGCCAGCAGCTTAGACAGGGGGACTGAAGCTTTCTTT. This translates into CASSLDRGTEAFF. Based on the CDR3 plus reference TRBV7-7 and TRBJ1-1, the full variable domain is GAGVSQSPRYKVTKRGQDVTLRCDPISSHATLYWYQQALGQGPEFLTYFNYEAQPDKSGLPSDRFSAERPEGSISTLTIQRTEQRDSAMYRCASSLDRGTEAFFGQGTRLTVV.

CDR3 sequence: CASSPTGNRGDTQYF. The DNA of the CDR3 is TGTGCCAGCAGCCCGACAGGAAATCGGGGAGATACGCAGTATTTT. The chain links TRBV6-1 to TRBJ2-3, with D perhaps TRBD1 (6 bases). The CDR3 loop spans 15 amino acids. CDR1 is MNHNS, CDR2 SASEGT, per germline. Trimming stripped 6 bases from V and 5 bases from J, with 18 bases between.

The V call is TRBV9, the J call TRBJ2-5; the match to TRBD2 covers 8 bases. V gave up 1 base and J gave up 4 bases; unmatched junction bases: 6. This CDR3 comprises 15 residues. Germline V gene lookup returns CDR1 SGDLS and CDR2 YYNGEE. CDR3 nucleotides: TGTGCCAGCAGCGTATCGGCGGGGGGCAGAGAGACCCAGTACTTC. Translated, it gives CASSVSAGGRETQYF.

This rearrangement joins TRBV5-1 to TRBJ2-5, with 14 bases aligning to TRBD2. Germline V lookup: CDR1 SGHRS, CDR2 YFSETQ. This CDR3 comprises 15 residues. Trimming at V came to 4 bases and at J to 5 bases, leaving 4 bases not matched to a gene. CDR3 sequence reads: CASSPGTSGGETQYF. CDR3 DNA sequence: TGCGCCAGCAGCCCCGGGACTAGCGGGGGTGAGACCCAGTACTTC.

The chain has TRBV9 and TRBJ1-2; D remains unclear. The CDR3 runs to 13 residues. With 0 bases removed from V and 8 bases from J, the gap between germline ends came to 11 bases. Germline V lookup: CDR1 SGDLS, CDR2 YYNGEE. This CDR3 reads CASSVDSRGGYTF. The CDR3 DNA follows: TGTGCCAGCAGCGTAGATAGCAGAGGAGGCTACACCTTC.